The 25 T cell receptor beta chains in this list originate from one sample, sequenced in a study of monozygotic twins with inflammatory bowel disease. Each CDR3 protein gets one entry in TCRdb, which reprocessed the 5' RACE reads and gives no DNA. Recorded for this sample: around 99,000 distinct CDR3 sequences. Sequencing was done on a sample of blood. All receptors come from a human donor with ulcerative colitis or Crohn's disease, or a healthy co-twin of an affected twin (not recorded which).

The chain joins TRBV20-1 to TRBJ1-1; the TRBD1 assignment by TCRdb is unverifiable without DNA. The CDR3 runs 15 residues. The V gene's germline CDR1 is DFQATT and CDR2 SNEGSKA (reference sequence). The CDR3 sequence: CSARTPRGSGTEAFF.

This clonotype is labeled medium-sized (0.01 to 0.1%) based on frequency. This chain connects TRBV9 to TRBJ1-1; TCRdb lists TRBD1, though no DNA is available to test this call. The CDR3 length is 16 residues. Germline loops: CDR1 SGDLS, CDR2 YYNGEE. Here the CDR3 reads CASSVSPTGLNTEAFF.

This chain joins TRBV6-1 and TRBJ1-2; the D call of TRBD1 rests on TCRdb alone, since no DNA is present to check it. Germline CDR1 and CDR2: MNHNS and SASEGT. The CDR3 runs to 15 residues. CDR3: CASTVQGGHNYGYTF.

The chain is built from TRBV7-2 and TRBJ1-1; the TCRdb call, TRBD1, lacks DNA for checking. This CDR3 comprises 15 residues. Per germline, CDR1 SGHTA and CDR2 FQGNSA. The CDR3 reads CASSSFWTANTEAFF.

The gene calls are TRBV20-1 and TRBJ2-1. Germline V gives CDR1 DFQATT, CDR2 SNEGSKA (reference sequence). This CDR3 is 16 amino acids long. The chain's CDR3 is CSARARLAGLFNEQFF.

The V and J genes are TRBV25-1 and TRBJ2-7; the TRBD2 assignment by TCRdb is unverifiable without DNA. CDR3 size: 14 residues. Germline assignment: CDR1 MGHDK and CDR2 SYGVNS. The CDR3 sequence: CASSDRLAGDEQYF.

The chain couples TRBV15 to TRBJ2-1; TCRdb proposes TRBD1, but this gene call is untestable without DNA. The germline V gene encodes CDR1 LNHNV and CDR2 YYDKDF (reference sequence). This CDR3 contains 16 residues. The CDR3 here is CATSRDLVGTGGEQFF.

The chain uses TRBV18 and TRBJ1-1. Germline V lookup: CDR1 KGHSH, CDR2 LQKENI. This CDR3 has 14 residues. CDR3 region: CASSPQGVNTEAFF.

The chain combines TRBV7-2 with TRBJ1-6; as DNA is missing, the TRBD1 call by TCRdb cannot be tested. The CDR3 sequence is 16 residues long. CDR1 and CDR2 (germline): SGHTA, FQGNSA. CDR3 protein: CASSLVGAGGDSPLHF.

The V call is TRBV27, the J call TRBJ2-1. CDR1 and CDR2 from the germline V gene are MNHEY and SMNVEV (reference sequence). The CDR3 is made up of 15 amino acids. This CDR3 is CASSLISNSYNEQFF.

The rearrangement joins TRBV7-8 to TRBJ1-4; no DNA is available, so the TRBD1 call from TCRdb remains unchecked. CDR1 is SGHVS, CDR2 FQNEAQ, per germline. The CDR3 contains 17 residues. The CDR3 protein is CASSSREISGTNEKLFF.

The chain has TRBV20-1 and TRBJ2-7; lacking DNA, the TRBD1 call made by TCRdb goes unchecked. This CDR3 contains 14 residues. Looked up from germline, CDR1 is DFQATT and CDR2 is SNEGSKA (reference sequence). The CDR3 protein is CSASWTGVSYEQYF.

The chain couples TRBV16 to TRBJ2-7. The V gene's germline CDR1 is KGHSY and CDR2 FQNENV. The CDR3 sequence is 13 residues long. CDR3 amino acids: CASSQSEVGEQYF.

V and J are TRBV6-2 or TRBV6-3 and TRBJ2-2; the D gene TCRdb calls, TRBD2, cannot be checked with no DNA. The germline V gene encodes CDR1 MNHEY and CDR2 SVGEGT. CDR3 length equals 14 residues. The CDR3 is CASKGGADTGELFF.

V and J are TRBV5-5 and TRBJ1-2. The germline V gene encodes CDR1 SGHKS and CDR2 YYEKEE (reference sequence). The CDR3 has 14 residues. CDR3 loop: CASSLGYANYGYTF.

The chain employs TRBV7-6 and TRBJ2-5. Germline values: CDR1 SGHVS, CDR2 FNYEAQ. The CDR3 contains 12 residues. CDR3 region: CASSHRQETQYF.

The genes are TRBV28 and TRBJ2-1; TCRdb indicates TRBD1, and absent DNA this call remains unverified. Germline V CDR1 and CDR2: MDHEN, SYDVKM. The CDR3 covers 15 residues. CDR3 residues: CASSLGRGRLYEQFF.

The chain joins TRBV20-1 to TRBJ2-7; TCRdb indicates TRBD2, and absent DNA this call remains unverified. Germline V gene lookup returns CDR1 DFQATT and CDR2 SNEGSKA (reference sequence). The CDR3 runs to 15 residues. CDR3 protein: CSASESSGMLREQYF.

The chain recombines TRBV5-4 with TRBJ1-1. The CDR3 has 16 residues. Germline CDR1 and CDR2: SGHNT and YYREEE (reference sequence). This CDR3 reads CASSFFPREGNTEAFF.

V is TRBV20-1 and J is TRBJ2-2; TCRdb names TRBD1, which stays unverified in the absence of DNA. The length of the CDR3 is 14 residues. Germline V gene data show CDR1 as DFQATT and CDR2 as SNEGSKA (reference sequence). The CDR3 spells CSARPRGITGELFF.

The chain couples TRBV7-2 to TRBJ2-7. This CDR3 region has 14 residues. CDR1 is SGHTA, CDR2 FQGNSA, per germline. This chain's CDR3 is CASSLHLGSYEQYF.

The CDR3 spells CASSLDTYTEAFF. J is TRBJ1-1 and V is TRBV28. Germline V CDR1 and CDR2: MDHEN, SYDVKM. The CDR3 has 13 amino acids.

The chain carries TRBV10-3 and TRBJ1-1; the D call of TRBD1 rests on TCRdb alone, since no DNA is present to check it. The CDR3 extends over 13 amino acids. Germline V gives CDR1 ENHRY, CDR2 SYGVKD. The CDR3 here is CAINMGQGAEAFF.

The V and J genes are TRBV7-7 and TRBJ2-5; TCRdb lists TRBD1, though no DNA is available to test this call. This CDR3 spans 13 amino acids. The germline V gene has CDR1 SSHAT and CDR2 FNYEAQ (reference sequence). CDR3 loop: CASSRAEGETQYF.

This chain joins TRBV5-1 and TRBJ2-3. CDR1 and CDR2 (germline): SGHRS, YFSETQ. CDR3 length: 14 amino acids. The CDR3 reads CASSLEQGTDTQYF.